A single sample gave rise to the 16 T cell receptor beta chains below, sequenced in a study of blood T cell repertoires in COVID-19. The method was immunoSEQ multiplex PCR; TCRdb's version includes in-frame clones alone and lacks a portion of them. The sample lists about 170,000 clones; over 70% were seen once. Material: peripheral blood. Every receptor here comes from a man between 65 and 85 years old with acute or convalescent COVID-19.

This chain joins TRBV6-5 and TRBJ1-6; TRBD1 aligns across 11 bases. The CDR3 is 13 residues long. With 8 bases clipped from V and 14 bases from J, the junction kept 8 bases outside the gene matches. CDR1 is MNHEY, CDR2 SVGAGI, per germline. DNA of the CDR3: TGTGCCAGCTTCGGACAGGGGGCTTATTCCCTCCACTTT. Translating it yields CASFGQGAYSLHF.

This chain uses TRBV7-6 with TRBJ2-7; TRBD2 matches 13 bases. CDR1 SGHVS and CDR2 FNYEAQ come from the germline V gene. This CDR3 spans 13 amino acids. Germline trimming cut 5 bases from V and 7 bases from J; bases unmatched to any gene: 2. The CDR3 bases are TGTGCCAGCAGCGCGGGACTAGCGGGAGAGCAGTACTTC. Residues: CASSAGLAGEQYF.

This chain's CDR3 is CASSLARSTEAFF. The CDR3 bases are TGTGCCAGCAGCTTAGCCCGGAGCACTGAAGCTTTCTTT. The chain links TRBV11-3 to TRBJ1-1; D not certain. The length of the CDR3 is 13 residues. Germline loops: CDR1 SGHNT, CDR2 YENEEA. Trimming stripped 1 base from V and 4 bases from J, with 7 bases between. The entire variable domain, with the rest obtained from reference TRBV11-3 and TRBJ1-1, is as follows: EAGVVQSPRYKIIEKKQPVAFWCNPISGHNTLYWYLQNLGQGPELLIRYENEEAVDDSQLPKDRFSAERLKGVDSTLKIQPAELGDSAVYLCASSLARSTEAFFGQGTRLTVV.

Only a few counts were recorded for this clone. This chain links TRBV5-1 with TRBJ1-2, with 9 bases identical to TRBD1. J was trimmed by 8 bases and V by 3 bases; bases with no gene match: 8. Germline values: CDR1 SGHRS, CDR2 YFSETQ. The CDR3 has 14 amino acids. CDR3: CASSSSGTGQGYTF. CDR3 DNA sequence: TGCGCCAGCAGCTCCTCCGGGACAGGGCAGGGCTACACCTTC.

This clone was counted between two and nine times. The junction shows a germline mismatch at one end, possibly a read error. This chain uses TRBV6-2 or TRBV6-3 with TRBJ2-1; 11 bases map to TRBD2. CDR1 is MNHEY and CDR2 is SVGEGT in the germline V gene. This CDR3 has 14 amino acids. CDR3 sequence: CASSSPNTSGRMIF. DNA for the CDR3: TGTGCCAGCAGTTCTCCAAACACTAGCGGGAGAATGATCTTC.

This clone was detected once. The chain carries TRBV18 and TRBJ1-6; no firm D call. Germline-derived CDR1 and CDR2 are KGHSH and LQKENI. The CDR3 consists of 18 residues. The V gene lost 6 bases and the J gene lost 8 bases, with 26 bases spanning the gap. The CDR3 region is CASSLGRRAIPSHSPLHF. CDR3 coding DNA: TGTGCCAGCTCCCTAGGTCGGAGGGCCATACCGTCGCATTCACCCCTCCACTTT.

The chain carries TRBV11-2 and TRBJ2-2; 8 nucleotides agree with TRBD2. This CDR3 spans 16 amino acids. Germline V gives CDR1 SGHAT, CDR2 FQNNGV. Trimming removed 4 bases from V and 6 bases from J; junction bases left unmatched: 10. CDR3 in amino acids: CASSSPRTSWSGELFF. In DNA form, the CDR3 reads TGTGCCAGCAGCTCCCCTAGGACTAGCTGGTCCGGGGAGCTGTTTTTT.

This clone was picked up a small number of times. This chain links TRBV4-1 with TRBJ1-5; D is undetermined. Germline CDR1 reads MGHRA; CDR2 reads YSYEKL. Trimming shortened V by 1 base and J by 1 base, and 8 bases separated the two germline ends. This CDR3 comprises 15 residues. The CDR3 nucleotides are TGCGCCAGCAGCCAAGGTGAGAGCAGCAATCAGCCCCAGCATTTT. The encoded protein is CASSQGESSNQPQHF.

This clone has just a few counts. CDR3 sequence (DNA): TGTGCCAGCAGCCTAGCGGGAGCCACAGATACGCAGTATTTT. Encoded protein: CASSLAGATDTQYF. This sequence joins TRBV11-3 and TRBJ2-3, with 10 nucleotides matching TRBD2. Germline lookup yields CDR1 SGHNT and CDR2 YENEEA. The CDR3 has 14 residues. The ends lost 5 bases at V and 2 bases at J; junction bases unmatched: 1.

V is TRBV2 and J is TRBJ2-5, with TRBD1 matching over 9 bases. CDR3 length: 15 residues. V dropped 8 bases and J dropped 3; count of bases not matched to a gene: 10. The germline CDR1 and CDR2 sequences are SNHLY and FYNNEI. The CDR3 region has the DNA TGTGCCAGCCAAACCGGGACAGGGAAAAAAGAGACCCAGTACTTC. Translation gives CASQTGTGKKETQYF. The full variable domain, its missing parts supplied by reference TRBV2 and TRBJ2-5, is EPEVTQTPSHQVTQMGQEVILRCVPISNHLYFYWYRQILGQKVEFLVSFYNNEISEKSEIFDDQFSVERPDGSNFTLKIRSTKLEDSAMYFCASQTGTGKKETQYFGPGTRLLVL.

V is TRBV12-5 and J is TRBJ1-2; a possible D gene is TRBD1 (6 bases). The CDR3 sequence is 15 residues long. Germline loops: CDR1 LGHNT, CDR2 FRNRAP. The V end lost 6 bases, the J end lost 8 bases, and 22 bases lay between the germline ends. CDR3 DNA sequence: TGTGCTAGTGGCTCCTCCGGACAGTCCGGCGGGGGCTACACCTTC. Translation: CASGSSGQSGGGYTF.

This chain uses TRBV3-1 (or the pseudogene TRBV3-2) with TRBJ2-7, with 7 bases that match TRBD1. This CDR3 has 20 amino acids. V lost 0 bases to trimming and J lost 5 bases; unmatched junction nucleotides: 22. Germline lookup yields CDR1 LGHDT and CDR2 YNNKEL (reference sequence). The CDR3 DNA is TGTGCCAGCAGCCAAGACCTTATCCCCGCCCGACAGGGAAATAAGCACGAGCAGTACTTC. It encodes CASSQDLIPARQGNKHEQYF.

V is TRBV19 and J is TRBJ2-1; D gene ambiguous. V was clipped by 3 bases and J by 7 bases, with 19 bases between them. CDR3 size: 16 residues. The germline V gene has CDR1 LNHDA and CDR2 SQIVND (reference sequence). DNA for the CDR3: TGTGCCAGTAGTATCACTTCGCGACATCGTGGGAATGAGCAGTTCTTC. Protein sequence: CASSITSRHRGNEQFF.

This clone was counted between two and nine times. The CDR3 nucleotides are TGTGCCAGCGGCAGGGAAGCTTTCTTT. This encodes CASGREAFF. The chain joins TRBV2 to TRBJ1-1; no clear D gene. The V gene's germline CDR1 is SNHLY and CDR2 FYNNEI. The CDR3 is 9 amino acids. V dropped 8 bases and J dropped 8 bases, with 6 bases sitting between them. Full variable domain (outside the CDR3, taken from reference TRBV2 and TRBJ1-1): EPEVTQTPSHQVTQMGQEVILRCVPISNHLYFYWYRQILGQKVEFLVSFYNNEISEKSEIFDDQFSVERPDGSNFTLKIRSTKLEDSAMYFCASGREAFFGQGTRLTVV.

The rearrangement links TRBV7-8 to TRBJ1-5; D ambiguous. This CDR3 comprises 15 residues. Trimming shortened V by 2 bases and J by 3 bases, and 11 bases separated the two germline ends. Germline V gene lookup returns CDR1 SGHVS and CDR2 FQNEAQ. The CDR3 nucleotides read TGTGCCAGCAGCTTACAGGTTACAGACAATCAGCCCCAGCATTTT. It is translated as CASSLQVTDNQPQHF.

As for this clone: Additional DNA sequences in this sample encode the identical CDR3. The chain has TRBV5-1 and TRBJ1-4; D is unresolved. Trimming cost V 0 bases and J 0 bases, with 6 bases left between them. CDR1 and CDR2 from the germline V gene are SGHRS and YFSETQ. The CDR3 sequence is 15 residues long. Here the CDR3 DNA reads TGCGCCAGCAGCTTGGCAGGAACAACTAATGAAAAACTGTTTTTT. Its protein product is CASSLAGTTNEKLFF.